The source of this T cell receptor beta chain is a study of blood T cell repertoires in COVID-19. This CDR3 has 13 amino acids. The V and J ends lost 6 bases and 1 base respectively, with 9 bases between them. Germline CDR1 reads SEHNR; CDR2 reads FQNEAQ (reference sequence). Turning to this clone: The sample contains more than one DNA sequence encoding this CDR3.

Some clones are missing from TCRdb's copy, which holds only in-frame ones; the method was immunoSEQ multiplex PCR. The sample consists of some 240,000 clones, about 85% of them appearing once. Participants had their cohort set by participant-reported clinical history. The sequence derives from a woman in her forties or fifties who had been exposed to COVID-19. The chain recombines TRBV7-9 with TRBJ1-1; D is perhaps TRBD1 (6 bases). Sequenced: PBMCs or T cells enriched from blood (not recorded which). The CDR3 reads CASSLGQNTEAFF. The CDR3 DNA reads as TGTGCCAGCAGTTTGGGACAGAACACTGAAGCTTTCTTT.